A selection of T cell receptor beta chains follows, all from one sample in a study of metastatic and nonmetastatic thyroid tumors. TCRdb re-called the PCR reads through MiXCR. This sample has 15,000 or so clones; about 31% occur once, and the top ten carry roughly 7%. Sequences were obtained from tumor tissue. These receptors all come from a female donor with papillary thyroid cancer or a benign thyroid nodule (not recorded which). Some clones in this sample may be carry-over from other donors' samples. CDR3s include the opening cysteine and the closing phenylalanine or tryptophan. Fields, in order: D gene, V gene, CDR3 length, clone size, J gene, CDR3 protein, CDR3 DNA. A D gene is named only where the DNA matches it firmly. Clone size, where shown, is once, few, many, or a class for clones that have expanded.

>TRBD2|TRBV30|17|.|TRBJ2-2
CAWSVRGSGRDVGELFF
TGTGCCTGGAGTGTACGAGGGAGCGGGAGGGACGTCGGGGAGCTGTTTTTT
>.|TRBV6-1|18|medium-sized|TRBJ1-3
CASSDWDTGLYSGNTIYF
TGTGCCAGCAGTGACTGGGACACCGGACTTTACTCTGGAAACACCATATATTTT
>.|TRBV6-1|14|.|TRBJ2-3
CASSEGVLAIAQYF
TGTGCCAGCAGTGAAGGGGTGCTAGCGATTGCGCAGTATTTT
>.|TRBV7-8|16|once|TRBJ1-2
CASSPGAGDSNYGYTF
TGTGCCAGCAGCCCGGGAGCAGGCGACTCTAACTATGGCTACACCTTC
>TRBD2|TRBV2|15|few|TRBJ2-1
CASSVLAGAGNEQFF
TGTGCCAGCAGTGTTCTAGCGGGAGCTGGGAATGAGCAGTTCTTC
>.|TRBV30|11|.|TRBJ1-2
CALRPTYGYTF
TGTGCCCTTCGACCAACCTATGGCTACACCTTC
>.|TRBV16|18|.|TRBJ2-1
CASSQSSLGEGLQNEQFF
TGTGCCAGCAGCCAGTCATCCTTGGGAGAGGGCCTGCAGAATGAGCAGTTCTTC
>TRBD2|TRBV11-2|17|.|TRBJ2-2
CASSSVSGRLIPGELFF
TGTGCCAGCAGCTCCGTTAGCGGGAGATTAATCCCCGGGGAGCTGTTTTTT
>.|TRBV5-1|13|many|TRBJ2-5
CASSRLQQETQYF
TGCGCCAGCAGCCGGCTACAGCAAGAGACCCAGTACTTC
>TRBD2|TRBV4-1|17|few|TRBJ2-1
CASSPALSGKGGNEQFF
TGCGCCAGCAGCCCCGCCCTTAGCGGGAAAGGGGGCAATGAGCAGTTCTTC
>.|TRBV25-1|12|many|TRBJ2-6
CASSPMFNVLTF
TGTGCCAGCAGCCCTATGTTTAACGTCCTGACTTTC
>.|TRBV5-1|15|medium-sized|TRBJ1-1
CASSLSQWGDTEAFF
TGCGCCAGCAGCTTGTCCCAGTGGGGAGACACTGAAGCTTTCTTT
>TRBD1|TRBV30|10|.|TRBJ1-2
CALTGNGYTF
TGTGCTTTGACAGGGAATGGCTACACCTTC
>.|TRBV4-3|14|.|TRBJ2-7
CASSQDRLAREQYF
TGCGCCAGCAGCCAAGATCGGCTAGCTAGGGAGCAGTACTTC
>.|TRBV5-1|14|medium-sized|TRBJ2-3
CASSSSEETDTQYF
TGCGCCAGCAGCTCGTCTGAGGAGACAGATACGCAGTATTTT
>TRBD1|TRBV11-2|14|once|TRBJ1-2
CASSFTGGNYGYTF
TGTGCCAGCAGCTTCACAGGGGGTAACTATGGCTACACCTTC
>TRBD1|TRBV5-1|14|.|TRBJ2-3
CASSGDRGTDTQYF
TGCGCCAGCAGCGGGGACAGGGGCACAGATACGCAGTATTTT
>.|TRBV6-1|12|medium-sized|TRBJ2-7
CASSNERYEQYF
TGTGCCAGCAGCAACGAGAGGTACGAGCAGTACTTC
>.|TRBV30|12|.|TRBJ1-5
CAWSERHQPQHF
TGTGCCTGGAGTGAACGCCATCAGCCCCAGCATTTT
>.|TRBV2|19|medium-sized|TRBJ1-6
CASKDLGQSPNSYNSPLHF
TGTGCCAGCAAGGACCTTGGGCAGTCGCCGAATTCCTATAATTCACCCCTCCACTTT
>TRBD1|TRBV27|15|.|TRBJ1-6
CASSLSKTGGAPLHF
TGTGCCAGCAGTTTATCGAAGACAGGGGGTGCACCCCTCCACTTT
>.|TRBV28|16|few|TRBJ1-2
CASSFGMGGRADGYTF
TGTGCCAGTAGTTTTGGGATGGGGGGCCGGGCTGATGGCTACACCTTC
>TRBD1|TRBV18|16|.|TRBJ2-7
CASSPNDRPGGYEQYF
TGTGCCAGCTCACCGAACGACAGGCCAGGGGGCTACGAGCAGTACTTC
>.|TRBV5-4|15|.|TRBJ2-7
CASSAGGTGAYEQYF
TGTGCCAGCAGCGCGGGTGGGACTGGCGCCTACGAGCAGTACTTC
>TRBD2|TRBV7-3|16|many|TRBJ2-5
CASSPSTSGGVETQYF
TGTGCCAGCAGCCCTTCGACTAGCGGGGGAGTCGAGACCCAGTACTTC
>TRBD1|TRBV20-1|13|.|TRBJ2-7
CSSGQGASYEQYF
TGCAGTTCTGGACAGGGTGCGTCCTACGAGCAGTACTTC
>.|TRBV5-6|14|many|TRBJ2-5
CASSLVGGQETQYF
TGTGCCAGCAGCTTGGTAGGCGGACAAGAGACCCAGTACTTC
>TRBD1|TRBV27|15|many|TRBJ1-5
CASSTDRGTNQPQHF
TGTGCCAGCAGCACAGACAGGGGAACGAATCAGCCCCAGCATTTT
>TRBD2|TRBV15|15|many|TRBJ2-5
CATSRDRGVEETQYF
TGTGCCACCAGCAGAGACCGGGGGGTGGAAGAGACCCAGTACTTC
>.|TRBV7-9|15|medium-sized|TRBJ2-2
CASHGAEENTGELFF
TGTGCCAGCCACGGGGCGGAAGAGAACACCGGGGAGCTGTTTTTT
>TRBD1|TRBV6-4|13|.|TRBJ1-2
CASSPSGGGGYTF
TGTGCCAGCAGTCCCTCAGGGGGCGGTGGCTACACCTTC
>TRBD2|TRBV19|15|many|TRBJ2-1
CASSPRARGGGEQFF
TGTGCCAGTAGTCCCCGGGCCCGGGGGGGGGGGGAGCAGTTCTTC
>.|TRBV5-1|14|many|TRBJ2-3
CASSTGQGTDTQYF
TGCGCCAGCAGCACGGGACAAGGCACAGATACGCAGTATTTT
>TRBD1|TRBV2|16|medium-sized|TRBJ1-5
CASSDRGRAGNQPQHF
TGTGCCAGCAGTGACAGGGGGCGCGCAGGCAATCAGCCCCAGCATTTT
>TRBD2|TRBV11-2|16|few|TRBJ2-7
CASSLDRGGSSYEQYF
TGTGCCAGCAGCTTAGATCGGGGCGGGAGCTCCTACGAGCAGTACTTC
>.|TRBV6-1|13|.|TRBJ1-2
CASSDYRGGGYTF
TGTGCCAGCAGTGATTATAGGGGCGGTGGCTACACCTTC
>TRBD2|TRBV11-2|16|once|TRBJ2-2
CASSLDGGSNTGELFF
TGTGCCAGCAGCTTAGATGGCGGGAGCAACACCGGGGAGCTGTTTTTT
>.|TRBV2|15|medium-sized|TRBJ1-5
CASSESLGQNQPQHF
TGTGCCAGCAGTGAAAGTTTAGGACAGAATCAGCCCCAGCATTTT
>.|TRBV4-1|14|many|TRBJ1-5
CASSQESGNQPQHF
TGCGCCAGCAGCCAAGAGAGCGGAAATCAGCCCCAGCATTTT
>TRBD2|TRBV9|17|.|TRBJ2-5
CASSPSPISGSGETQYF
TGTGCCAGCAGCCCTAGCCCAATAAGCGGGAGTGGGGAGACCCAGTACTTC
>TRBD1|TRBV2|14|.|TRBJ1-2
CATENKDRDYGYTF
TGTGCCACCGAAAACAAAGACAGGGACTATGGCTACACCTTC
>TRBD1|TRBV27|14|many|TRBJ2-1
CASKTGSFYNEQFF
TGTGCCAGCAAGACAGGGTCTTTCTACAATGAACAGTTCTTC
>.|TRBV20-1|14|.|TRBJ2-7
CSASVQRPPYEQYF
TGCAGTGCTAGCGTGCAGCGGCCACCCTACGAGCAGTACTTC
>.|TRBV19|12|few|TRBJ2-1
CASSNGYNEQFF
TGTGCCAGTAGTAACGGCTACAATGAGCAGTTCTTC
>.|TRBV19|12|many|TRBJ2-3
CASSMLADTQYF
TGTGCCAGTAGTATGCTGGCGGATACGCAGTATTTT
>TRBD2|TRBV30|19|.|TRBJ2-7
CAWSRSGLAGGQTPSEQYF
TGTGCCTGGAGCCGATCAGGACTAGCGGGAGGGCAGACCCCCAGCGAGCAGTACTTC
>.|TRBV30|13|.|TRBJ1-2
CAWSVGALGGYTF
TGTGCCTGGAGTGTGGGGGCTTTGGGTGGCTACACCTTC
>TRBD1|TRBV6-1|15|few|TRBJ1-6
CASSPQGQGVSPLHF
TGTGCCAGCAGTCCGCAGGGACAGGGCGTTTCACCCCTCCACTTT
>.|TRBV20-1|12|once|TRBJ2-7
CSASASHYEQYF
TGTAGTGCTAGTGCCAGTCATTACGAGCAGTACTTC
>TRBD1|TRBV13|16|medium-sized|TRBJ2-5
CASSSGDSGGTETQYF
TGTGCCAGCAGCTCCGGGGACAGTGGGGGAACGGAGACCCAGTACTTC
>.|TRBV12-3/TRBV12-4|11|few|TRBJ2-7
CASSFGLEQYF
TGTGCCAGCAGTTTCGGGCTTGAGCAGTACTTC
>TRBD1|TRBV7-9|14|many|TRBJ1-2
CASSPTGELRGYTF
TGTGCCAGCAGCCCGACAGGGGAATTAAGGGGCTACACCTTC
>TRBD2|TRBV6-2/TRBV6-3|19|.|TRBJ2-1
CASSPPGLAGVSSYNEQFF
TGTGCCAGCAGTCCGCCCGGACTAGCGGGAGTAAGCTCCTACAATGAGCAGTTCTTC
>.|TRBV28|15|few|TRBJ1-1
CASSLMGSRNTEAFF
TGTGCCAGCAGTTTGATGGGGAGTAGGAACACTGAAGCTTTCTTT